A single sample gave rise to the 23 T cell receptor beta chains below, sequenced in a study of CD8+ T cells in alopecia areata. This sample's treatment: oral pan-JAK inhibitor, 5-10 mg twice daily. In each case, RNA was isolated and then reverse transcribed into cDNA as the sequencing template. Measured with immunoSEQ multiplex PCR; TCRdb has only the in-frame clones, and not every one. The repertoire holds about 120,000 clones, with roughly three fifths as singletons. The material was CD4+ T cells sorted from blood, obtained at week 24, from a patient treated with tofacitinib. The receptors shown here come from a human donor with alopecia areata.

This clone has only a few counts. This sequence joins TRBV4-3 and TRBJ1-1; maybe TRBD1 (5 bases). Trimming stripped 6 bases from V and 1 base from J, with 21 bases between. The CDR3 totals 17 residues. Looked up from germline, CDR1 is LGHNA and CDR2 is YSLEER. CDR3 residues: CASSPEWRGVGNTEAFF. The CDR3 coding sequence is TGCGCCAGCAGTCCAGAGTGGCGGGGCGTCGGGAACACTGAAGCTTTCTTT.

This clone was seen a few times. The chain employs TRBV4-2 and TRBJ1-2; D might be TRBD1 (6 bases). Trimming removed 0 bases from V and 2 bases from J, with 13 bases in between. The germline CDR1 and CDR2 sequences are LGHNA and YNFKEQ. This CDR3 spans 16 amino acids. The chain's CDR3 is CASSQDPTGHNYGYTF. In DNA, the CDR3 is TGTGCCAGCAGCCAAGATCCCACGGGACACAACTATGGCTACACCTTC.

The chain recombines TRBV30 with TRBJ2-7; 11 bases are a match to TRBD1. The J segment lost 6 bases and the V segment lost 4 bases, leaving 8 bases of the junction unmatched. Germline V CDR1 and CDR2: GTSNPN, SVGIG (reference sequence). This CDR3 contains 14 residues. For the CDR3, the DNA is TGTGCCTGGACCGGGACAGGGGGACTAACCGAGCAGTACTTC. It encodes CAWTGTGGLTEQYF. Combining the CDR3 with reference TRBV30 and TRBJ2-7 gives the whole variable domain SQTIHQWPATLVQPVGSPLSLECTVEGTSNPNLYWYRQAAGRGLQLLFYSVGIGQISSEVPQNLSASRPQDRQFILSSKKLLLSDSGFYLCAWTGTGGLTEQYFGPGTRLTVT.

CDR3: CASSLPGLAQETQYF. CDR3 nucleotides: TGTGCCAGCAGCCTCCCGGGACTAGCGCAAGAGACCCAGTACTTC. The chain joins TRBV7-8 to TRBJ2-5, with TRBD2 identical over 10 bases. CDR1 and CDR2 (germline): SGHVS, FQNEAQ. V shed 5 bases, J shed 2 bases, and the junction held 5 bases outside the gene matches. The CDR3 length is 15 residues.

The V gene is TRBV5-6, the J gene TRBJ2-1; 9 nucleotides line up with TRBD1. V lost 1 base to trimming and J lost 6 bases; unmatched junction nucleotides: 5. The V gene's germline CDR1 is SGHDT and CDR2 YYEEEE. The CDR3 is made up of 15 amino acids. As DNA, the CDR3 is TGTGCCAGCAGCTTGAGTGGACAGGGGATCAATGAGCAGTTCTTC. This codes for CASSLSGQGINEQFF.

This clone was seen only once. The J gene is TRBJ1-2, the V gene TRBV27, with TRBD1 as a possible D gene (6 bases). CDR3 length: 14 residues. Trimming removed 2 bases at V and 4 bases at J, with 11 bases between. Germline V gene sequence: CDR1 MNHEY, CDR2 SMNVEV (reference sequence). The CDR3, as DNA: TGTGCCAGCAGTTTAGCCAGGGGCCCCTATGGCTACACCTTC. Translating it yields CASSLARGPYGYTF.

The CDR3 bases are TGTGCCATCAGTGAGTCGAAAACACAGAACACCGGGGAGCTGTTTTTT. Protein sequence: CAISESKTQNTGELFF. This sequence joins TRBV10-3 and TRBJ2-2; no firm D call. Looked up from germline, CDR1 is ENHRY and CDR2 is SYGVKD. The CDR3 runs to 16 residues. V lost 0 bases to trimming and J lost 1 base, with 9 bases between them.

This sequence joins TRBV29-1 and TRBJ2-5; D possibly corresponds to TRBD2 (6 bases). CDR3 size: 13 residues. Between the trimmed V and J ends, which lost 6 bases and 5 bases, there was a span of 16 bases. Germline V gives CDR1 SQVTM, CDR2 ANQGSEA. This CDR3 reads CSVPTSSGETQYF. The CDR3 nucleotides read TGCAGCGTGCCTACTAGCTCCGGGGAGACCCAGTACTTC.

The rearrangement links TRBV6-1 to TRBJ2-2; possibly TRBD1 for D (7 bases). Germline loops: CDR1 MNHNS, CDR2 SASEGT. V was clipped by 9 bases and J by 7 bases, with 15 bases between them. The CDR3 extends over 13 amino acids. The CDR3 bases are TGTGCCAGTCGTCAGGGGGGCAGCGGGGAGCTGTTTTTT. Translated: CASRQGGSGELFF.

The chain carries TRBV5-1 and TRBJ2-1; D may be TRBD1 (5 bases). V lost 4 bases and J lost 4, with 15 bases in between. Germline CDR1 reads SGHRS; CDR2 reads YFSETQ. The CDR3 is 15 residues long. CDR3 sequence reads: CASSQTRTSYNEQFF. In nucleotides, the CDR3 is TGCGCCAGCAGCCAGACAAGGACATCGTACAATGAGCAGTTCTTC.

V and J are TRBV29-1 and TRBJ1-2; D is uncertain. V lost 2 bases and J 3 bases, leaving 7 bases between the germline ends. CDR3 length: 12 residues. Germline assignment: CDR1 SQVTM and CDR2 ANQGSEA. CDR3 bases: TGCAGCGTTGAAACAACGGACTATGGCTACACCTTC. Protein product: CSVETTDYGYTF. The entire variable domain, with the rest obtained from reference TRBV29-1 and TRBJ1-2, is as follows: SAVISQKPSRDICQRGTSLTIQCQVDSQVTMMFWYRQQPGQSLTLIATANQGSEATYESGFVIDKFPISRPNLTFSTLTVSNMSPEDSSIYLCSVETTDYGYTFGSGTRLTVV.

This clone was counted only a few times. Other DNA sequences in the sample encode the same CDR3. CDR3 coding DNA: TGTGCCAGCACCGGGACAGGGGCGTACGAGCAGTACTTC. Translation gives CASTGTGAYEQYF. V and J are TRBV2 and TRBJ2-7; 10 nucleotides line up with TRBD1. Germline CDR1 SNHLY, CDR2 FYNNEI. This CDR3 region has 13 residues. Trimming took 7 bases from V and 4 from J; bases not matched to a gene: 4.

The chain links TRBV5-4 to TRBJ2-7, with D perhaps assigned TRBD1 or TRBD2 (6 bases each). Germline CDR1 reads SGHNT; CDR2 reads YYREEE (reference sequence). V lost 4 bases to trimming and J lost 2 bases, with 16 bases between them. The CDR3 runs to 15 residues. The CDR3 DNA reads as TGTGCCAGCAGCCCAGGGGCCCGGGGGACCTACGAGCAGTACTTC. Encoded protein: CASSPGARGTYEQYF.

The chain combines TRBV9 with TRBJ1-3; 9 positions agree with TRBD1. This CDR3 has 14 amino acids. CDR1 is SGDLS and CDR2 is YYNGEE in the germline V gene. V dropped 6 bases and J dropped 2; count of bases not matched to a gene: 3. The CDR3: CASTGTGTGNTIYF. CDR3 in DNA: TGTGCCAGCACCGGGACAGGGACTGGAAACACCATATATTTT.

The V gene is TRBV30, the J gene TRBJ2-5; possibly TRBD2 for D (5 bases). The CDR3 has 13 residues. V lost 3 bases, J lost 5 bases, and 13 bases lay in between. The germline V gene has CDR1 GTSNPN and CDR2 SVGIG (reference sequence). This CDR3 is CAWSYRGGETQYF. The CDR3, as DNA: TGTGCCTGGAGCTACCGGGGTGGGGAGACCCAGTACTTC. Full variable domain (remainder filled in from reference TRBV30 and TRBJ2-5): SQTIHQWPATLVQPVGSPLSLECTVEGTSNPNLYWYRQAAGRGLQLLFYSVGIGQISSEVPQNLSASRPQDRQFILSSKKLLLSDSGFYLCAWSYRGGETQYFGPGTRLLVL.

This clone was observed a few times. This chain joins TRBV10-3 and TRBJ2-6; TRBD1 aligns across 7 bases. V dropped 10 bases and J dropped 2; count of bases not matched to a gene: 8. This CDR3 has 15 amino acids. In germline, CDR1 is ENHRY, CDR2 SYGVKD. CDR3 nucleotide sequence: TGTGCCAGCCGAAATACAGGGGCTGGGGCCAACGTCCTGACTTTC. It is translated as CASRNTGAGANVLTF.

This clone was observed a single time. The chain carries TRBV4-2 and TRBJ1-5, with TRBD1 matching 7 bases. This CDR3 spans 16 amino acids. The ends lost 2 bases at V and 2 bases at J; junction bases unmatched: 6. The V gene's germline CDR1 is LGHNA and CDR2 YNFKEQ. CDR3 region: CASSQSGGTGNQPQHF. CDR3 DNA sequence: TGTGCCAGCAGCCAATCAGGGGGGACAGGCAATCAGCCCCAGCATTTT.

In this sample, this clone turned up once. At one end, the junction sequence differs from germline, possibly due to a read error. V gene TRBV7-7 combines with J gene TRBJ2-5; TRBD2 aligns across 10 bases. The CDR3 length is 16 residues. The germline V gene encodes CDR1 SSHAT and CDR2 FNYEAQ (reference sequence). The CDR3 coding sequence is TGTGCTAGCAGCTTAGCTCGGACTAGCGGCGGAGAGACCCAGTACTTC. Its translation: CASSLARTSGGETQYF. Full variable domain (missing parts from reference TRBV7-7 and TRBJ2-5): GAGVSQSPRYKVTKRGQDVTLRCDPISSHATLYWYQQALGQGPEFLTYFNYEAQPDKSGLPSDRFSAERPEGSISTLTIQRTEQRDSAMYRCASSLARTSGGETQYFGPGTRLLVL.

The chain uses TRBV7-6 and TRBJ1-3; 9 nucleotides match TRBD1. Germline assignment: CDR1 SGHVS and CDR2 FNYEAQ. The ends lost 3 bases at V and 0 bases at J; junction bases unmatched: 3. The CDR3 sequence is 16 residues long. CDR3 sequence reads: CASSLGQGISGNTIYF. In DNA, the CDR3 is TGTGCCAGCAGCTTGGGACAGGGAATCTCTGGAAACACCATATATTTT.

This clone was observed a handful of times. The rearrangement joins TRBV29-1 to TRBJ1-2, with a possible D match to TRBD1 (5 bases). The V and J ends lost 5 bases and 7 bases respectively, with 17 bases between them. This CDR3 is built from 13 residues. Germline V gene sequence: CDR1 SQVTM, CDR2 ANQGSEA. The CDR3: CSVSTLDTLGYTF. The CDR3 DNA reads TGCAGCGTTTCGACATTGGACACCCTTGGCTACACCTTC. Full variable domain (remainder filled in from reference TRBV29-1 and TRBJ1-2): SAVISQKPSRDICQRGTSLTIQCQVDSQVTMMFWYRQQPGQSLTLIATANQGSEATYESGFVIDKFPISRPNLTFSTLTVSNMSPEDSSIYLCSVSTLDTLGYTFGSGTRLTVV.

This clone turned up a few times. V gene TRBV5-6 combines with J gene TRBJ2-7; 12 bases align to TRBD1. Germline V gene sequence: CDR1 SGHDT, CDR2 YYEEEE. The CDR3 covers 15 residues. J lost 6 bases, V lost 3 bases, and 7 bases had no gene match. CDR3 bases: TGTGCCAGCAGCTCCAGGGACAGGGGGCCGGGCGAGCAGTACTTC. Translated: CASSSRDRGPGEQYF.

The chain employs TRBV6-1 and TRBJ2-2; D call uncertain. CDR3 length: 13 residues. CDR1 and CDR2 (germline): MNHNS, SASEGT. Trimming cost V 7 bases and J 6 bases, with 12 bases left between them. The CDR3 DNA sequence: TGTGCCAGCACCTCCACAGAGCCCGGGGAGCTGTTTTTT. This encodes CASTSTEPGELFF.

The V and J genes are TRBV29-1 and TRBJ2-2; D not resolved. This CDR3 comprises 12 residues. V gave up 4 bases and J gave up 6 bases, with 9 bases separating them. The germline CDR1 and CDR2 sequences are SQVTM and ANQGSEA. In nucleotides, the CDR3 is TGCAGCGTTGTGGCGACTCCCGGGGAGCTGTTTTTT. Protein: CSVVATPGELFF.